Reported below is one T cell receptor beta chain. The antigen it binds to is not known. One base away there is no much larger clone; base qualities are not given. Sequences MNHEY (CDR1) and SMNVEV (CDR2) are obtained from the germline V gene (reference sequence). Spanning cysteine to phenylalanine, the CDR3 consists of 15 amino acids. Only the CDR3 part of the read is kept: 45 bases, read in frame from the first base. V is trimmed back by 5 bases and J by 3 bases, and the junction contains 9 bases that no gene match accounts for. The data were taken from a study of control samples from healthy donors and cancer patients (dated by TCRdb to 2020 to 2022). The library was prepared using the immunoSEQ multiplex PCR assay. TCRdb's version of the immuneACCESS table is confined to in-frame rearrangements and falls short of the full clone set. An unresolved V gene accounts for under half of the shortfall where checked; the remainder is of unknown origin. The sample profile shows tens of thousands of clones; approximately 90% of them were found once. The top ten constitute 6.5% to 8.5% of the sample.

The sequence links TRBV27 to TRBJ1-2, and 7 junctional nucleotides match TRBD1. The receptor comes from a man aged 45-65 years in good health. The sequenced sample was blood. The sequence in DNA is TGTGCCAGCAGTACACTAACAGGGGTGGACTATGGCTACACCTTC. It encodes CASSTLTGVDYGYTF.